Below, 26 T cell receptor beta chains from the same sample are listed, as sequenced in a study of blood T cell repertoires in COVID-19. Sequencing used immunoSEQ multiplex PCR; TCRdb keeps in-frame clones, though not all of them. The sample includes about 190,000 clones, about 89% of them seen just once. Sample: peripheral blood. All receptors come from a man aged 40-49 years with acute or convalescent COVID-19.

V gene TRBV4-3 combines with J gene TRBJ1-6; a weak D match, TRBD1 (6 bases). Trimming removed 3 bases from V and 10 bases from J, with 16 bases in between. This CDR3 comprises 15 residues. Germline CDR1 is LGHNA and CDR2 is YSLEER. CDR3 coding DNA: TGCGCCAGCAGCCAGGGTTTAGGGGGGGACTCACCCCTCCACTTT. Residues: CASSQGLGGDSPLHF.

This clone was observed a few times. This chain connects TRBV30 to TRBJ1-1, with 9 bases fitting TRBD1. V lost 4 bases and J lost 6; bases outside the gene matches: 15. This CDR3 spans 16 amino acids. The germline gives CDR1 GTSNPN, CDR2 SVGIG (reference sequence). CDR3 nucleotide sequence: TGTGCCTGGAACCTCAAAACAGGGACAGGGAAGGCTGAAGCTTTCTTT. Residues: CAWNLKTGTGKAEAFF.

V gene TRBV7-9 combines with J gene TRBJ2-1; TRBD1 agrees at 9 bases. CDR3 length: 15 amino acids. CDR1 SEHNR and CDR2 FQNEAQ come from the germline V gene (reference sequence). The junction had 7 bases not matched to a gene; V was cut back by 2 bases and J by 8 bases. CDR3 amino acids: CASSLSGQGYDEQFF. The CDR3 DNA sequence: TGTGCCAGCAGCTTATCAGGACAGGGGTACGATGAGCAGTTCTTC.

The V and J genes are TRBV9 and TRBJ2-3; no reliable D call. Germline-derived CDR1 and CDR2 are SGDLS and YYNGEE. The CDR3 is 16 amino acids. The V end lost 0 bases, the J end lost 0 bases, and 11 bases lay between the germline ends. CDR3 sequence (DNA): TGTGCCAGCAGCGTAGCGTCAGGATCTAGCACAGATACGCAGTATTTT. It encodes CASSVASGSSTDTQYF. Together with reference TRBV9 and TRBJ2-3, the CDR3 gives the full variable domain: DSGVTQTPKHLITATGQRVTLRCSPRSGDLSVYWYQQSLDQGLQFLIQYYNGEERAKGNILERFSAQQFPDLHSELNLSSLELGDSALYFCASSVASGSSTDTQYFGPGTRLTVL.

V and J are TRBV19 and TRBJ2-7; TRBD2 agrees at 9 bases. Germline V gene sequence: CDR1 LNHDA, CDR2 SQIVND (reference sequence). The J segment lost 3 bases and the V segment lost 4 bases, leaving 4 bases of the junction unmatched. The CDR3 spans 14 residues. Here the CDR3 DNA reads TGTGCCAGTAGTACTAGCGGGGCCAGCTACGAGCAGTACTTC. Encoded protein: CASSTSGASYEQYF.

V is TRBV6-5 and J is TRBJ1-1; possibly TRBD1 for D (5 bases). The CDR3 covers 15 residues. CDR1 and CDR2 (germline): MNHEY, SVGAGI. V lost 2 bases to trimming and J lost 0 bases, with 10 bases between them. Written as DNA, the CDR3 is TGTGCCAGCAGTTACCTCGGGGGGATGAACACTGAAGCTTTCTTT. Translating gives CASSYLGGMNTEAFF.

The J gene is TRBJ2-1, the V gene TRBV6-5; TRBD2 matches at 10 bases. Germline trimming cut 5 bases from V and 5 bases from J; bases unmatched to any gene: 6. CDR3 size: 15 residues. Per the germline V gene, CDR1 is MNHEY and CDR2 is SVGAGI. The CDR3 spells CASSNSGGKNNEQFF. The DNA for the CDR3 is TGTGCCAGCAGTAATAGCGGGGGGAAAAACAATGAGCAGTTCTTC.

The gene calls are TRBV11-2 and TRBJ2-5; D is unclear. The CDR3 sequence is 15 residues long. Between the trimmed V and J ends, which lost 0 bases and 5 bases, there was a span of 13 bases. CDR1 and CDR2 (germline): SGHAT, FQNNGV. CDR3 DNA: TGTGCCAGCAGCTTAGATATTGGCGGTTGGGAGACCCAGTACTTC. Protein: CASSLDIGGWETQYF.

This clone appeared a single time. V and J are TRBV27 and TRBJ2-5; 10 bases align to TRBD1. The CDR3 extends over 16 amino acids. Germline loops: CDR1 MNHEY, CDR2 SMNVEV (reference sequence). The ends lost 5 bases at V and 2 bases at J; junction bases unmatched: 8. The CDR3 loop reads CASSPPGQGLQETQYF. The CDR3, as DNA: TGTGCCAGCAGTCCGCCGGGACAGGGGCTTCAAGAGACCCAGTACTTC.

This clone was found a few times. The chain is built from TRBV13 and TRBJ1-6; 11 bases are shared with TRBD1. Looked up from germline, CDR1 is PRHDT and CDR2 is FYEKMQ (reference sequence). Germline trimming cut 4 bases from V and 6 bases from J; bases unmatched to any gene: 5. This CDR3 has 16 amino acids. The CDR3 here is CASSSGQGAINSPLHF. The CDR3 coding sequence is TGTGCCAGCAGCTCCGGACAGGGGGCGATTAATTCACCCCTCCACTTT. Complete variable domain (other parts from reference TRBV13 and TRBJ1-6): AAGVIQSPRHLIKEKRETATLKCYPIPRHDTVYWYQQGPGQDPQFLISFYEKMQSDKGSIPDRFSAQQFSDYHSELNMSSLELGDSALYFCASSSGQGAINSPLHFGNGTRLTVT.

The chain combines TRBV19 with TRBJ1-2; D is unclear. Germline assignment: CDR1 LNHDA and CDR2 SQIVND (reference sequence). The CDR3 consists of 13 residues. V was cut by 3 bases and J by 4 bases, with 9 bases left in between. CDR3 bases: TGTGCCAGTAGTATCGGTAGCCCCTATGGCTACACCTTC. Translated: CASSIGSPYGYTF.

The rearrangement joins TRBV10-3 to TRBJ2-7; 7 bases are shared with TRBD1. Trimming cost V 10 bases and J 0 bases; bases outside gene matches: 6. The germline V gene encodes CDR1 ENHRY and CDR2 SYGVKD. This CDR3 is 13 amino acids long. The DNA for the CDR3 is TGTGCCACCACCGGGACAGACTCCTACGAGCAGTACTTC. It yields the protein CATTGTDSYEQYF.

The chain uses TRBV7-2 and TRBJ2-7; 9 nucleotides agree with TRBD2. The CDR3 spans 16 residues. Germline CDR1 and CDR2: SGHTA and FQGNSA. V trimming: 2 bases; J trimming: 6 bases; junction bases outside the gene matches: 11. The CDR3 spells CASSLMMAGGPGEQYF. The DNA of the CDR3 is TGTGCCAGCAGCTTAATGATGGCGGGGGGGCCTGGCGAGCAGTACTTC.

The CDR3: CASSIALLAGTDTQYF. CDR3 coding DNA: TGTGCCAGTAGTATTGCCTTACTAGCGGGCACAGATACGCAGTATTTT. This chain connects TRBV19 to TRBJ2-3; 8 bases are shared with TRBD2. This CDR3 comprises 16 residues. V was pared by 3 bases and J by 1 base, with 6 bases of the junction left unmatched. CDR1 is LNHDA, CDR2 SQIVND, per germline (reference sequence).

This chain joins TRBV15 and TRBJ1-2; 7 bases agree with TRBD1. The length of the CDR3 is 15 residues. CDR1 is LNHNV, CDR2 YYDKDF, per germline (reference sequence). The ends lost 7 bases at V and 8 bases at J; junction bases unmatched: 16. CDR3 sequence: CATTLSPWGQRGYTF. CDR3 bases: TGTGCCACCACCCTCTCTCCTTGGGGACAGCGCGGCTACACCTTC.

This chain connects TRBV28 to TRBJ2-7; a weak D match, TRBD1 (5 bases). The CDR3 totals 12 residues. V was cut by 6 bases and J by 6 bases, with 12 bases left in between. Per germline, CDR1 MDHEN and CDR2 SYDVKM. CDR3 DNA sequence: TGTGCCAGCAGCCCAGGGTCGTTCGAGCAGTACTTC. Residues: CASSPGSFEQYF. Full variable domain (missing parts from reference TRBV28 and TRBJ2-7): DVKVTQSSRYLVKRTGEKVFLECVQDMDHENMFWYRQDPGLGLRLIYFSYDVKMKEKGDIPEGYSVSREKKERFSLILESASTNQTSMYLCASSPGSFEQYFGPGTRLTVT.

As regards this clone: This sample includes further DNA sequences coding for the same CDR3. The rearrangement joins TRBV10-2 to TRBJ1-2; D is possibly TRBD1 (5 bases). The germline V and J ends were trimmed by 2 bases and 4 bases, with 8 bases remaining between them. Per germline, CDR1 WSHSY and CDR2 SAAADI. This CDR3 region has 13 residues. CDR3 in amino acids: CASSEAGSYGYTF. The CDR3 DNA reads TGCGCCAGCAGTGAGGCAGGGTCCTATGGCTACACCTTC.

The rearrangement uses TRBV5-1 and TRBJ2-5; 14 positions match TRBD2. CDR1 is SGHRS, CDR2 YFSETQ, per germline. The V segment lost 2 bases and the J segment 7 bases; nucleotides outside the gene matches: 7. CDR3 length equals 16 residues. CDR3 bases: TGCGCCAGCAGCTTAGGGACTAGCGGGGGTTTCGGGACCCAGTACTTC. It codes for CASSLGTSGGFGTQYF.

This rearrangement joins TRBV10-3 to TRBJ1-6; the D gene is possibly TRBD1 (5 bases). Looked up from germline, CDR1 is ENHRY and CDR2 is SYGVKD. The CDR3 runs 14 residues. V lost 6 bases, J lost 5 bases, and 11 bases lay in between. CDR3 in DNA: TGTGCCATCAGAGAGACAGTAAATAATTCACCCCTCCACTTT. Protein: CAIRETVNNSPLHF.

The CDR3 reads CASSTPGTPPLEQYF. The CDR3 coding sequence is TGTGCCAGCAGTACCCCCGGGACACCCCCTTTGGAGCAGTACTTC. This chain connects TRBV6-5 to TRBJ2-7; TRBD1 is a possible D gene (6 bases). Germline loops: CDR1 MNHEY, CDR2 SVGAGI. The ends were cut back, 5 bases at V and 7 bases at J, with 21 bases in the middle. The CDR3 is 15 residues long.

V is TRBV7-9 and J is TRBJ1-1; 7 bases match TRBD1. The trim removed 5 bases at V and 9 bases at J, leaving 15 bases unmatched. There are 15 residues in the CDR3. The germline CDR1 and CDR2 sequences are SEHNR and FQNEAQ (reference sequence). The chain's CDR3 is CASSRHGEQGRQAFF. The CDR3 coding sequence is TGTGCCAGCAGCCGGCACGGCGAACAGGGGAGGCAAGCTTTCTTT.

This chain links TRBV7-9 with TRBJ2-7, with 8 bases matching TRBD1. This CDR3 is built from 13 residues. Germline V CDR1 and CDR2: SEHNR, FQNEAQ (reference sequence). The trim removed 3 bases at V and 6 bases at J, leaving 4 bases unmatched. CDR3 DNA: TGTGCCAGCAGCTTCGCAGACAGGGGCGAGCAGTACTTC. Protein product: CASSFADRGEQYF.

The chain combines TRBV11-3 with TRBJ2-2, with D maybe TRBD2 (6 bases). CDR1 and CDR2 (germline): SGHNT, YENEEA. The CDR3 covers 15 residues. Trimming shortened V by 4 bases and J by 0 bases, and 9 bases separated the two germline ends. The CDR3 sequence: CASSSGGANTGELFF. The CDR3 DNA reads as TGTGCCAGCAGCTCCGGCGGGGCGAACACCGGGGAGCTGTTTTTT. The full variable domain, with the rest looked up from reference TRBV11-3 and TRBJ2-2, is EAGVVQSPRYKIIEKKQPVAFWCNPISGHNTLYWYLQNLGQGPELLIRYENEEAVDDSQLPKDRFSAERLKGVDSTLKIQPAELGDSAVYLCASSSGGANTGELFFGEGSRLTVL.

The J gene is TRBJ2-1, the V gene TRBV10-1; TRBD1 agrees at 7 bases. Germline values: CDR1 WNHNN, CDR2 SYGVQD (reference sequence). J was trimmed by 3 bases and V by 6 bases; bases with no gene match: 8. The CDR3 is 15 residues long. The CDR3 nucleotides read TGCGCCAGCAGCACCGGACAGGACCGCTACAATGAGCAGTTCTTC. Amino acid sequence: CASSTGQDRYNEQFF.

The chain couples TRBV6-5 to TRBJ2-3; 9 bases are a match to TRBD1. V shed 5 bases, J shed 4 bases, and the junction held 7 bases outside the gene matches. This CDR3 comprises 15 residues. From germline, CDR1 is MNHEY and CDR2 SVGAGI. CDR3 residues: CASSQRQGDADTQYF. CDR3 DNA: TGTGCCAGCAGTCAACGACAGGGGGATGCAGATACGCAGTATTTT.

This clone has more than one count but fewer than ten. The genes are TRBV19 and TRBJ2-3; 10 bases map to TRBD1. Germline-derived CDR1 and CDR2 are LNHDA and SQIVND (reference sequence). The V gene end was trimmed by 5 bases and the J gene end by 7 bases; junction bases not matched to a gene: 6. CDR3 length: 14 amino acids. This chain's CDR3 is CASSPTGGLNTQYF. Here the CDR3 DNA reads TGTGCCAGTAGTCCGACAGGGGGCTTAAATACGCAGTATTTT.